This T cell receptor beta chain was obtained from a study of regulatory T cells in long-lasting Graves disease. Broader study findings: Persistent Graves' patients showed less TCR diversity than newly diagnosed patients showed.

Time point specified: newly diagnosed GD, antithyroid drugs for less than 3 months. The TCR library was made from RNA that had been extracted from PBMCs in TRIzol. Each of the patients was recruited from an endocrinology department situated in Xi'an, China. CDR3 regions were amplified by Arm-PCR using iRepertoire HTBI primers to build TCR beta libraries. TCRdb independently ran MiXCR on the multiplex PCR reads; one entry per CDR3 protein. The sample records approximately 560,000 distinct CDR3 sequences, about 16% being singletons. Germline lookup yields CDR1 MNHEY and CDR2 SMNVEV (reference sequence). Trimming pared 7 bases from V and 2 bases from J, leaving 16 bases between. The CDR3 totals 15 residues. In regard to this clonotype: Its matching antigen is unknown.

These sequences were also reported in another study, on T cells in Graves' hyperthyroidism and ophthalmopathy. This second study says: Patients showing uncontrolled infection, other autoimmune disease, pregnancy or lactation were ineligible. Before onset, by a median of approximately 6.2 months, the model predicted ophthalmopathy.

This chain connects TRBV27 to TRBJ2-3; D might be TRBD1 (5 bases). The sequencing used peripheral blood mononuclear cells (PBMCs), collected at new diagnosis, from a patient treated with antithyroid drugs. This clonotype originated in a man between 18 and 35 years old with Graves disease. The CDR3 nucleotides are TGTGCCAGCACCGACAGTGTATGGGCCACAGATACGCAGTATTTT. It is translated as CASTDSVWATDTQYF.